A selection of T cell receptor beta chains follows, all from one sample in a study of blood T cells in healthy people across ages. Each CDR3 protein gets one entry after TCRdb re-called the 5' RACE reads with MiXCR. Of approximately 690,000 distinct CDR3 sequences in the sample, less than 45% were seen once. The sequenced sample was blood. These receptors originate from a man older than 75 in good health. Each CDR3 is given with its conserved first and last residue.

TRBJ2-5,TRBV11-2,CASSLAGGMNEQYF
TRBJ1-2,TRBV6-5,CASSPTGTSGGYTF
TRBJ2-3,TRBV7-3,CASSEARQVRPDTQYF
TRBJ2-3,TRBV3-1,CASSRLHTGGTHTDTQYF
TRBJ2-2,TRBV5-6,CASRGGWTSGNTGELFF
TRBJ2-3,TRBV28,CALAGGPVPDTQYF
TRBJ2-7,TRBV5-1,CASSLEFQHYEQYF
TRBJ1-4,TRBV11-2,CASRHGGGTNEKLFF
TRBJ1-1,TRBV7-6,CASSLAPPGTNTEAFF
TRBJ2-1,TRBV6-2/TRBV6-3,CASKVGGGNEQFF
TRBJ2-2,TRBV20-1,CSARVPPGRGTNTGELFF
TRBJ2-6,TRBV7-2,CASSPRDSAISGANVLTF
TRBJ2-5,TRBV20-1,CSAMGGGLQETQYF
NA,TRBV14,CASSQDKGSSYNEQYF
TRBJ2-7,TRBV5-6,CASGSPGGATYEQYF
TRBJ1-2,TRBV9,CASSVGTSNYGYTF
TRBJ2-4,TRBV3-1,CASSQDSLAGLAKNIQYF
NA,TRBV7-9,CASSMARWGRYEQYF
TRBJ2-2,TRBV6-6,CASSETGVSTGELFF
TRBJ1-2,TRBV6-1,CASSDVRGLRSGGYTF
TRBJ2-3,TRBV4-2,CASSRGTSGRATTDTQYF
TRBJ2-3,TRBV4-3,CASSQDLTSGTFSDTQYF
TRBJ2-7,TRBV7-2,CASSLDPGASRFEQYF
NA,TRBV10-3,CAISDKLTGNEQYF
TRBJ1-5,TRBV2,CASRPTGTGNQPQHF
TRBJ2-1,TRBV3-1,CASSHFRDRIYNEQFF
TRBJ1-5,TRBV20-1,CSASPTHWGSNQPQHF
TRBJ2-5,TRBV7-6,CASSTTGRRETQYF
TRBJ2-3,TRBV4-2,CASSQTDYTDTQYF
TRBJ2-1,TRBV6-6,CASGLQGEQFF
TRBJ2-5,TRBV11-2,CTSSPQGTSGPLGQETQYF
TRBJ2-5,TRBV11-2,CASSQDGGGETQYF
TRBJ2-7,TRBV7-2,CASSLSSGSLNYERYF
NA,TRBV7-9,CASSLIAGGPRTGINEQYF
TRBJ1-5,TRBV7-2,CASSLAGTGVRQPQHF
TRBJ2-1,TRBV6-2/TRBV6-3,CASSSHGLAGVVSSEQFF
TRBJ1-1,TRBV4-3,CASSQGGWGTEAFF
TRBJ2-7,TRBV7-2,CASSLNRLEQYF
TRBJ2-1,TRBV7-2,CASSSRGLAGANEQFF
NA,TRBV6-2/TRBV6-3,CASRLDRGSVSEQYF
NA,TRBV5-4,CASSSGTSGGGETQYF